The rows below give T cell receptor beta chains drawn from one sample of a study of T cells in Graves' hyperthyroidism and ophthalmopathy. TCRdb independently ran MiXCR on the multiplex PCR reads; one entry per CDR3 protein. The table lists roughly 700,000 distinct CDR3 sequences, roughly a sixth of them singletons. Sequenced: blood. The receptors were gathered from a man aged 45-60 years with Graves' hyperthyroidism. The CDR3 runs from the conserved cysteine through the conserved F or W. Fields, in order: clone size, D gene, V gene, J gene, CDR3 DNA, CDR3 protein. The D gene is left open where the match is weak. Expanded clones are given a class, and other clones once, few, many or no size at all.

abundance: .
d_gene: TRBD1
v_gene: TRBV29-1
j_gene: TRBJ1-3
CDR3nt: TGCAGCGTAGGGGACAGCGGAAACACCATATATTTT
CDR3aa: CSVGDSGNTIYF

abundance: .
d_gene: .
v_gene: TRBV20-1
j_gene: TRBJ1-1
CDR3nt: TGCAGTGCTAGATTTGGCAGGGAACGGTCTGAAGCTTTCTTT
CDR3aa: CSARFGRERSEAFF

abundance: few
d_gene: TRBD1
v_gene: TRBV30
j_gene: TRBJ2-7
CDR3nt: TGTGCCTGGAGAAACAGGGGTGTGAGGGAGCAGTACTTC
CDR3aa: CAWRNRGVREQYF

abundance: few
d_gene: .
v_gene: TRBV11-2
j_gene: TRBJ2-7
CDR3nt: .
CDR3aa: CASSFGLGSYEQHF

abundance: many
d_gene: TRBD1
v_gene: TRBV20-1
j_gene: TRBJ1-5
CDR3nt: TGCAGCCTTCAGGGGGGACGAAGCAATCAGCCCCAGCATTTT
CDR3aa: CSLQGGRSNQPQHF

abundance: few
d_gene: TRBD2
v_gene: TRBV10-1
j_gene: TRBJ2-7
CDR3nt: TGCGCCAGCAATGGGACTAGCGGGGTGTCCTCCTACGAGCAGTACTTC
CDR3aa: CASNGTSGVSSYEQYF

abundance: .
d_gene: .
v_gene: TRBV7-9
j_gene: TRBJ2-7
CDR3nt: TGTGCCAGCAGCTTTGTGACAGATTCCTACGAGCAGTACTTC
CDR3aa: CASSFVTDSYEQYF

abundance: few
d_gene: .
v_gene: TRBV4-1
j_gene: TRBJ2-1
CDR3nt: TGCGCCAGCATCAGGGGGGCGGGCCATGAGCAGTTCTTC
CDR3aa: CASIRGAGHEQFF

abundance: many
d_gene: .
v_gene: TRBV12-3/TRBV12-4
j_gene: TRBJ2-7
CDR3nt: TGTGCCAGCAGTTTTAGGCCCTCCTACGAGCAGTACTTC
CDR3aa: CASSFRPSYEQYF

abundance: .
d_gene: .
v_gene: TRBV5-1
j_gene: TRBJ1-4
CDR3nt: TGCGCCAGCAGCCCCGAGACACCTCCGGCGAAACTGTTTTTT
CDR3aa: CASSPETPPAKLFF

abundance: many
d_gene: .
v_gene: TRBV7-3
j_gene: TRBJ2-3
CDR3nt: TGTGCCAGCAGCTTAAGAGCGACCACAGATACGCAGTATTTT
CDR3aa: CASSLRATTDTQYF

abundance: .
d_gene: TRBD1
v_gene: TRBV7-2
j_gene: TRBJ1-5
CDR3nt: TGTGCCAGCAGCGACAGGGGTTGGAGCAATCAGCCCCAGCATTTT
CDR3aa: CASSDRGWSNQPQHF

abundance: .
d_gene: TRBD2
v_gene: TRBV7-3
j_gene: TRBJ2-1
CDR3nt: TGTGCCAGCAGCCAGGGACTAGGGCGTAATGAGCAGTTCTTC
CDR3aa: CASSQGLGRNEQFF

abundance: few
d_gene: .
v_gene: TRBV20-1
j_gene: TRBJ2-1
CDR3nt: TGCAGTGCTAGTCGTAGCGTCTATGAGCAGTTCTTC
CDR3aa: CSASRSVYEQFF

abundance: .
d_gene: TRBD1
v_gene: TRBV2
j_gene: TRBJ2-7
CDR3nt: TGTGCCAGCAGTGTCACCGGGACAGCGAGTGGAGAGCAGTACTTC
CDR3aa: CASSVTGTASGEQYF

abundance: few
d_gene: TRBD1
v_gene: TRBV7-9
j_gene: TRBJ2-7
CDR3nt: TGTGCCAGCAGAAGCCGGGACAGGGGATCCTACGAGCAGTACTTC
CDR3aa: CASRSRDRGSYEQYF

abundance: .
d_gene: .
v_gene: TRBV20-1
j_gene: TRBJ2-2
CDR3nt: TGCAGTGCTTTGGCGTGGGGCCGGGCCGGGGAGCTGTTTTTT
CDR3aa: CSALAWGRAGELFF

abundance: many
d_gene: .
v_gene: TRBV6-1
j_gene: TRBJ1-1
CDR3nt: TGTGCCAGCAGTGAAAGACGGGGGGGGACTGAAGCTTTCTTT
CDR3aa: CASSERRGGTEAFF

abundance: few
d_gene: .
v_gene: TRBV7-9
j_gene: TRBJ2-1
CDR3nt: TGTGCCAGCGCCCTGGGGACCGTGCTATGGGATGAGCAGTTCTTC
CDR3aa: CASALGTVLWDEQFF

abundance: many
d_gene: TRBD1
v_gene: TRBV6-2/TRBV6-3
j_gene: TRBJ2-7
CDR3nt: TGTGCCAGCAGTTATGGCAGGGGGCATGAAGAGCAGTACTTC
CDR3aa: CASSYGRGHEEQYF

abundance: many
d_gene: .
v_gene: TRBV28
j_gene: TRBJ2-7
CDR3nt: TGTGCCAGCAGTCCACCGCTCGGCGAGCAGTACTTC
CDR3aa: CASSPPLGEQYF

abundance: many
d_gene: .
v_gene: TRBV12-3/TRBV12-4
j_gene: TRBJ1-5
CDR3nt: TGTGCCAGCAGGGGGGTTAGCAATCAGCCCCAGCATTTT
CDR3aa: CASRGVSNQPQHF

abundance: few
d_gene: TRBD2
v_gene: TRBV29-1
j_gene: TRBJ2-1
CDR3nt: TGCAGCGCTGAAGATCTGGAGATGACTAGCGGGAGGTCGCACAATGAGCAGTTCTTC
CDR3aa: CSAEDLEMTSGRSHNEQFF

abundance: many
d_gene: TRBD1
v_gene: TRBV12-3/TRBV12-4
j_gene: TRBJ1-5
CDR3nt: TGTGCCAGCAGTTTTCGACAGGGGAGCAATCAGCCCCAGCATTTT
CDR3aa: CASSFRQGSNQPQHF

abundance: .
d_gene: TRBD2
v_gene: TRBV11-3
j_gene: TRBJ2-1
CDR3nt: TGTGCCAGCAGCTTAGTTCCCGGGACTAGTCCCTTTTGTGAGCAGTTCTTC
CDR3aa: CASSLVPGTSPFCEQFF

abundance: many
d_gene: .
v_gene: TRBV7-2
j_gene: TRBJ2-1
CDR3nt: TGTGCCAGCAGCTTAGAAGGGACTCTGTGGTACAATGAGCAGTTCTTC
CDR3aa: CASSLEGTLWYNEQFF